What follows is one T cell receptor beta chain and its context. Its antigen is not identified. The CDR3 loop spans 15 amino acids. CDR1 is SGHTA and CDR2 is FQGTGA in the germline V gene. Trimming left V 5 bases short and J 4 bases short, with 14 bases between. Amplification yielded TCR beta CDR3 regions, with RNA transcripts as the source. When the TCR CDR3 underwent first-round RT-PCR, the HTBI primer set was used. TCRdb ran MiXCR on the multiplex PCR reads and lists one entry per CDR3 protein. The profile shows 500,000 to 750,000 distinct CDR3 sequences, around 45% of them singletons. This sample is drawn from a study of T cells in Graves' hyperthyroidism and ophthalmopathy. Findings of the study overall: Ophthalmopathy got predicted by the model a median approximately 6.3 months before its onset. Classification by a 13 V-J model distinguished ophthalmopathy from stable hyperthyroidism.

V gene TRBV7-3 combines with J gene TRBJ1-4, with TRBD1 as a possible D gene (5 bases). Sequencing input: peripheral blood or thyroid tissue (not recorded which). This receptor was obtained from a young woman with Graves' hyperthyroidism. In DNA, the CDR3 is TGTGCCAGCAGCCTCCACCGAGACAGTAATGAAAAACTGTTTTTT. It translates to CASSLHRDSNEKLFF.